This TCR beta chain originates from a study of metastatic and nonmetastatic thyroid tumors. About the study: The comparison covered peripheral blood and tumor or nodule tissue in malignant and benign thyroid patients.

About this clone: Its antigen is not known.

Ahead of thyroid surgery, no patient had received treatment of any kind. General study points: Benign nodules reportedly had significantly lower TCR beta diversity than malignant thyroid tumors in blood and tumor.

As processed by the authors: Using the CDR3 differences seen across clinicopathological groups, the authors built a distant-metastasis classifier for papillary thyroid cancer, which was meant to discriminate distant-metastatic patients. TCRdb re-called the PCR reads through MiXCR. The V and J calls shown here were made by TCRdb, not taken from the authors' results. The sample consists of about 46,000 clones, 20% to 25% of them appearing once. CDR1 MNHNS and CDR2 SASEGT come from the germline V gene. The ends were cut back, 6 bases at V and 15 bases at J, with 21 bases in the middle. This CDR3 contains 13 residues.

This TCR was recovered from a male donor with papillary thyroid cancer or a benign thyroid nodule (not recorded which). Some clones in this sample may be carry-over from other donors' samples. The chain recombines TRBV6-1 with TRBJ2-1; D tentatively reads TRBD1 or TRBD2 (5 bases each). Material: blood. CDR3 nucleotide sequence: TGTGCCAGCAGACCCTCAATCGACAGAGGAGGGTTCTTC. Encoded protein: CASRPSIDRGGFF.